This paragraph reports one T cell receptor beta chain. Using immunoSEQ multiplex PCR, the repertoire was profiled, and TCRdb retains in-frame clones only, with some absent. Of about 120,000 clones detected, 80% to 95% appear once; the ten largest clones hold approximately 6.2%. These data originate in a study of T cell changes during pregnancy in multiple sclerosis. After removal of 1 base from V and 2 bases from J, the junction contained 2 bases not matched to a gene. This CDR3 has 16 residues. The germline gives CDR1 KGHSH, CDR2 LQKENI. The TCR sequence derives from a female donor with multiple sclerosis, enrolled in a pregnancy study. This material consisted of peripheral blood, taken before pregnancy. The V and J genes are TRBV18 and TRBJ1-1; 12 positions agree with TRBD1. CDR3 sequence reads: CASSPQGTGGNTEAFF. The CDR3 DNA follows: TGTGCCAGCTCACCACAAGGGACAGGGGGCAACACTGAAGCTTTCTTT. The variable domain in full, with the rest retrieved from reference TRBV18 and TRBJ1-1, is NAGVMQNPRHLVRRRGQEARLRCSPMKGHSHVYWYRQLPEEGLKFMVYLQKENIIDESGMPKERFSAEFPKEGPSILRIQQVVRGDSAAYFCASSPQGTGGNTEAFFGQGTRLTVV.